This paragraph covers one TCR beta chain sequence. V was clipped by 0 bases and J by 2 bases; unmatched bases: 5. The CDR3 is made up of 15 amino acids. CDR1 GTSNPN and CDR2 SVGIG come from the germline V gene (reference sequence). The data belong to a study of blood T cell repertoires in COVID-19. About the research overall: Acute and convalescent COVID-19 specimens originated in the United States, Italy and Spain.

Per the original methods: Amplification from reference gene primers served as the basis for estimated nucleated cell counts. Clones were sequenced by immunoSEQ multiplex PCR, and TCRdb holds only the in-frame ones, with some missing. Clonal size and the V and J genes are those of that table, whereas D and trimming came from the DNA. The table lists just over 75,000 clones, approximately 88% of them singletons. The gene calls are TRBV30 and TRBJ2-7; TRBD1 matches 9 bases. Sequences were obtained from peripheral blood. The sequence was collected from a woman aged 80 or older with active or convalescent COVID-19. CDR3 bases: TGTGCCTGGAGTGTGGGGACAGGGATTACCTACGAGCAGTACTTC. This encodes CAWSVGTGITYEQYF. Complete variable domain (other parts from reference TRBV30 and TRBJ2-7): SQTIHQWPATLVQPVGSPLSLECTVEGTSNPNLYWYRQAAGRGLQLLFYSVGIGQISSEVPQNLSASRPQDRQFILSSKKLLLSDSGFYLCAWSVGTGITYEQYFGPGTRLTVT.